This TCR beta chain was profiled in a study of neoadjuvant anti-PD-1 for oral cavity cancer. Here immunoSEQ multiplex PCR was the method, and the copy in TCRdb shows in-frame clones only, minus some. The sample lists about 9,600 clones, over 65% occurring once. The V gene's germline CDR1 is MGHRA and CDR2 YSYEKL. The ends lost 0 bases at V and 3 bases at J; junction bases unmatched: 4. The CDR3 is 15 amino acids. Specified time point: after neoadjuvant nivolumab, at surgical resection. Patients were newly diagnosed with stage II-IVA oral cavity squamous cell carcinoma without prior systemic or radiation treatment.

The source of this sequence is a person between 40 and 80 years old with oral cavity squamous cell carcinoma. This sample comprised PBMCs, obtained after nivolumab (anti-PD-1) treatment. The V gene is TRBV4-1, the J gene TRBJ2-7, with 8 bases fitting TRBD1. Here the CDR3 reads CASSQDLQGVYEQYF. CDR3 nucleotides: TGCGCCAGCAGCCAAGATTTACAGGGGGTCTACGAGCAGTACTTC.